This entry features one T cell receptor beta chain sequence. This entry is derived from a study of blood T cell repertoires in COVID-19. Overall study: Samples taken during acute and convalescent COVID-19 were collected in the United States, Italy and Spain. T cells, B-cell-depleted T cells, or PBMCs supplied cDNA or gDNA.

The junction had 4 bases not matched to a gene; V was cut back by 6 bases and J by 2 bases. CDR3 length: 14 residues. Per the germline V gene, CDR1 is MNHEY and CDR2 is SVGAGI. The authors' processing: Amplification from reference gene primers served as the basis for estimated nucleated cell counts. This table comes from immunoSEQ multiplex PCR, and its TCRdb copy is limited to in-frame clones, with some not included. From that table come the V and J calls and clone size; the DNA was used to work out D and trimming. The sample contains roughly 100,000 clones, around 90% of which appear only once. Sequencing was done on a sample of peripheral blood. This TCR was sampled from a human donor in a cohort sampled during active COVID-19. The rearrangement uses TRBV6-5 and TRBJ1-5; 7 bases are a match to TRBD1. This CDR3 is CASSTDRGNQPQHF. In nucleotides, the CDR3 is TGTGCCAGCAGCACAGACAGGGGCAATCAGCCCCAGCATTTT.